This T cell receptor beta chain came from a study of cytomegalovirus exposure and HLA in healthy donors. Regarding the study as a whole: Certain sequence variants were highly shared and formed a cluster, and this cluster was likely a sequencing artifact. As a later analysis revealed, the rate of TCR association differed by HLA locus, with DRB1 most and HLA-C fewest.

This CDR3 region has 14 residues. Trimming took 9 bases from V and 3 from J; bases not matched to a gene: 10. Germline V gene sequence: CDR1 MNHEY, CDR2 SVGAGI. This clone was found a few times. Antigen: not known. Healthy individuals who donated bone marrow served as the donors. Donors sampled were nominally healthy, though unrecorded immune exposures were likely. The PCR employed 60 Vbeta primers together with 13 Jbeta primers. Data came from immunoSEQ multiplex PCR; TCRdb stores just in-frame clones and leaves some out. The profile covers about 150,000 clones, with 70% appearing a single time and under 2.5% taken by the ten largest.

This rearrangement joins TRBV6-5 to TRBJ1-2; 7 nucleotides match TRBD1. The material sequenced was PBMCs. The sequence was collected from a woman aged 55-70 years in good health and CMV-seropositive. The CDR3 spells CASKRDSGDYGYTF. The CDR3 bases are TGTGCCAGTAAACGGGACAGTGGCGACTATGGCTACACCTTC.